This is a list of T cell receptor beta chains from one sample in a study of blood T cell repertoires in COVID-19. TCRdb keeps only in-frame clones here, not all; method: immunoSEQ multiplex PCR. The table has 150,000 to 200,000 clones, around 79% seen once. Sequenced sample: peripheral blood. The receptor set was obtained from a man in his fifties or sixties with active or convalescent COVID-19. Each CDR3 is given with its conserved first and last residue. A D gene is named only where the DNA matches it firmly. Clone size is shown for a subset of rows, as once, few, many or a class of expanded clone.

d_call,v_call,j_call,clone_size,cdr3_aa,cdr3_nt
TRBD1,TRBV7-9,TRBJ2-7,-,CASSGGQGSGQYF,TGTGCCAGCAGTGGGGGACAGGGATCCGGGCAGTACTTC
TRBD1,TRBV7-3,TRBJ1-2,-,CASSEAGTDYGYTF,TGTGCCAGCAGCGAAGCCGGGACAGACTATGGCTACACCTTC
-,TRBV27,TRBJ2-7,-,CASSLRGLSSYEQYF,TGTGCCAGCAGTTTAAGGGGGTTAAGCTCCTACGAGCAGTACTTC
-,TRBV4-3,TRBJ2-3,-,CASSQAVRDTDTQYF,TGCGCCAGCAGCCAAGCGGTACGGGACACAGATACGCAGTATTTT
TRBD1,TRBV5-4,TRBJ2-7,-,CASSPSGNRGPYEQYF,TGTGCCAGCAGCCCTTCGGGAAACAGGGGTCCCTACGAGCAGTACTTC
-,TRBV7-3,TRBJ1-6,-,CASSLGRQGSYNSPLHF,TGTGCCAGCAGCTTAGGAAGGCAGGGGAGCTATAATTCACCCCTCCACTTT
-,TRBV28,TRBJ2-7,-,CASSRPQRVEEQYF,TGTGCCAGCAGCCGACCACAACGGGTTGAAGAGCAGTACTTC
TRBD2,TRBV2,TRBJ2-1,-,CASSRLAGSPNEQFF,TGTGCCAGCAGCCGACTAGCGGGATCCCCCAATGAGCAGTTCTTC
TRBD2,TRBV5-4,TRBJ2-3,-,CASSLVGSGYEDTQYF,TGTGCCAGCAGCTTGGTGGGTAGCGGGTATGAAGATACGCAGTATTTT
-,TRBV13,TRBJ1-2,once,CASSLSARSGYTF,TGTGCCAGCAGCTTATCCGCTAGGAGTGGCTACACCTTC
-,TRBV6-5,TRBJ2-7,-,CASTWRGGFEQYF,TGTGCCAGCACTTGGCGCGGAGGATTTGAGCAGTACTTC
TRBD1,TRBV5-1,TRBJ1-2,once,CASSSRTGEVYGYTF,TGCGCCAGCAGCTCCCGGACAGGGGAGGTCTATGGCTACACCTTC
-,TRBV21-1,TRBJ1-1,-,CATYTEAFF,TGTGCCACATACACTGAAGCTTTCTTT
-,TRBV11-3,TRBJ2-7,-,CASSEDFESSYEQYF,TGTGCCAGCAGCGAGGACTTCGAGAGCTCCTACGAGCAGTACTTC
TRBD1,TRBV3-1/TRBV3-2,TRBJ1-1,-,CASSSSGGGAFF,TGTGCCAGCAGCTCTTCAGGGGGAGGAGCTTTCTTT
-,TRBV3-1/TRBV3-2,TRBJ1-1,-,CASSQGLHSNTEAFF,TGTGCCAGCAGCCAAGGATTGCACTCGAACACTGAAGCTTTCTTT
TRBD1,TRBV7-3,TRBJ1-1,-,CASSSYRGLGTEAFF,TGTGCCAGCAGCTCGTACAGGGGGCTGGGCACTGAAGCTTTCTTT
-,TRBV7-2,TRBJ1-2,few,CASSLDQNYGYTF,TGTGCCAGCAGCTTAGATCAAAACTATGGCTACACCTTC
-,TRBV18,TRBJ2-3,once,CASSPPGTFRNTQYF,TGTGCCAGCTCACCACCGGGGACATTTAGAAATACGCAGTATTTT
TRBD1,TRBV23-1,TRBJ1-1,few,CASGYIAPLRGPNTEAFF,TGCGCCAGCGGGTACATTGCGCCACTCAGGGGGCCGAACACTGAAGCTTTCTTT
TRBD1,TRBV19,TRBJ2-1,-,CASSQTGADEQFF,TGTGCCAGTAGTCAGACAGGGGCCGATGAGCAGTTCTTC
TRBD2,TRBV9,TRBJ2-2,-,CASSYREAYTGELFF,TGTGCCAGCAGCTACCGGGAGGCGTACACCGGGGAGCTGTTTTTT
TRBD2,TRBV5-8,TRBJ2-1,-,CASSLVREYGEQFF,TGTGCCAGCAGCTTGGTGCGGGAGTACGGTGAGCAGTTCTTC
TRBD2,TRBV5-4,TRBJ2-2,-,CASSSPLPAGTGELFF,TGTGCCAGCAGCTCTCCGCTCCCAGCGGGGACCGGGGAGCTGTTTTTT
-,TRBV7-2,TRBJ1-5,-,CASSLYTGLQHF,TGTGCCAGCAGCTTATATACAGGGTTACAGCATTTT
-,TRBV12-3/TRBV12-4,TRBJ2-2,-,CASSFFLGELFF,TGTGCCAGCAGTTTTTTCCTCGGGGAGCTGTTTTTT
-,TRBV9,TRBJ2-5,once,CASSVGGRTTQETQYF,TGTGCCAGCAGCGTAGGCGGCAGAACTACGCAAGAGACCCAGTACTTC
TRBD1,TRBV28,TRBJ2-5,-,CASSLWDRGETQYF,TGTGCCAGCAGTTTATGGGACAGGGGCGAGACCCAGTACTTC
-,TRBV18,TRBJ2-3,-,CASSPSAGLQVTQYF,TGTGCCAGCTCACCGAGTGCGGGATTGCAAGTTACGCAGTATTTT
-,TRBV4-1,TRBJ2-2,-,CASSQQGSTGELFF,TGCGCCAGCAGCCAACAGGGGAGCACCGGGGAGCTGTTTTTT
-,TRBV4-2,TRBJ2-5,-,CASSQQHGSSRGETQYF,TGTGCCAGCAGCCAGCAACACGGGTCATCGAGGGGGGAGACCCAGTACTTC
TRBD1,TRBV12-5,TRBJ2-3,-,CASGLVTGGADTQYF,TGTGCTAGTGGTTTGGTGACAGGGGGGGCAGATACGCAGTATTTT
TRBD1,TRBV9,TRBJ2-7,-,CASSVEGTASYEQYF,TGTGCCAGCAGCGTAGAAGGGACAGCCTCCTACGAGCAGTACTTC
-,TRBV3-1/TRBV3-2,TRBJ2-1,few,CASSQEVQGGKFF,TGTGCCAGCAGCCAAGAGGTCCAGGGGGGCAAGTTCTTC
TRBD2,TRBV28,TRBJ2-1,-,CASSLRAGGYNEQFF,TGTGCCAGCAGTTTAAGAGCGGGAGGATACAATGAGCAGTTCTTC
TRBD1,TRBV30,TRBJ2-5,-,CAWSPNRGTQETQYF,TGTGCCTGGAGTCCTAACAGGGGGACACAAGAGACCCAGTACTTC
TRBD1,TRBV7-9,TRBJ2-1,-,CASSLGPGGIDEQFF,TGTGCCAGCAGCTTAGGGCCAGGGGGCATCGATGAGCAGTTCTTC
TRBD2,TRBV18,TRBJ2-1,-,CASSPRTSGSSIEQFF,TGTGCCAGCTCACCAAGGACTAGCGGTAGTAGCATTGAGCAGTTCTTC
-,TRBV20-1,TRBJ1-1,-,CSASDSSEAFF,TGCAGTGCATCGGACAGTTCGGAAGCTTTCTTT
TRBD2,TRBV12-3/TRBV12-4,TRBJ2-3,-,CASSPTSGRSGYF,TGTGCCAGCAGTCCGACTAGCGGGAGGTCCGGGTATTTT
-,TRBV7-2,TRBJ2-5,once,CASSTDRAGETQYF,TGTGCCAGCAGCACCGACAGGGCGGGGGAGACCCAGTACTTC
-,TRBV28,TRBJ2-3,-,CASSSFITDTQYF,TGTGCCAGCAGTTCTTTTATCACAGATACGCAGTATTTT
TRBD2,TRBV7-8,TRBJ2-3,-,CASSLEGVRGRANTQYF,TGTGCCAGCAGCTTAGAAGGTGTGCGAGGGAGGGCCAATACGCAGTATTTT
-,TRBV7-6,TRBJ2-3,-,CASSSPTGYTQYF,TGTGCCAGCAGCTCCCCGACAGGATATACGCAGTATTTT
-,TRBV6-5,TRBJ1-1,-,CASSRGVSTEAFF,TGTGCCAGCAGTCGGGGGGTTTCCACTGAAGCTTTCTTT
-,TRBV27,TRBJ2-5,-,CASSSLGMVLEETQYF,TGTGCCAGCAGTTCCCTCGGGATGGTACTGGAAGAGACCCAGTACTTC
TRBD1,TRBV6-1,TRBJ1-2,-,CASSQMGQNYGYTF,TGTGCCAGCAGTCAGATGGGACAGAACTATGGCTACACCTTC
-,TRBV6-5,TRBJ2-7,-,CASSRTARREQYF,TGTGCCAGCAGCCGGACAGCCAGACGCGAGCAGTACTTC
-,TRBV12-3/TRBV12-4,TRBJ2-7,-,CASSRENEQYF,TGTGCCAGCTCTCGGGAGAACGAGCAGTACTTC
TRBD1,TRBV5-1,TRBJ2-3,few,CASTMDRGQSDTQYF,TGCGCCAGCACCATGGACAGGGGGCAAAGCGATACGCAGTATTTT
TRBD1,TRBV7-2,TRBJ2-5,-,CASSPWTGASETQYF,TGTGCCAGCAGCCCTTGGACAGGGGCTTCGGAGACCCAGTACTTC
-,TRBV28,TRBJ1-6,-,CASTPWGRGNSPLHF,TGTGCCAGCACCCCTTGGGGGCGGGGGAATTCACCCCTCCACTTT
TRBD2,TRBV29-1,TRBJ2-1,-,CSVPASGTLNEQFF,TGCAGCGTTCCCGCTAGCGGGACCCTCAATGAGCAGTTCTTC
TRBD1,TRBV14,TRBJ1-1,few,CASSQERTGNTEAFF,TGTGCCAGCAGCCAAGAGAGGACAGGGAACACTGAAGCTTTCTTT